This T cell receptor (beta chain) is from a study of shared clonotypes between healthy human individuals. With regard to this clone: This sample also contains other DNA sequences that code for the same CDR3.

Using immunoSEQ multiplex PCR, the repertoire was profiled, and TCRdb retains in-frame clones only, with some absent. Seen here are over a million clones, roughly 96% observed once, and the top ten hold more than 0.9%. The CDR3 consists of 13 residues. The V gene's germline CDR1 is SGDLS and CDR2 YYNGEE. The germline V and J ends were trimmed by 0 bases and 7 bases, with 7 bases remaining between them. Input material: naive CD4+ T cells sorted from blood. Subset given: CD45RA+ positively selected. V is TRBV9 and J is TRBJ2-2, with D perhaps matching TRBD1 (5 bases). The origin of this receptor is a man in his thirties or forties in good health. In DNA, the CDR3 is TGTGCCAGCAGCGTAGCAGGGTTCGGGGAGCTGTTTTTT. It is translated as CASSVAGFGELFF.